This record concerns one T cell receptor beta chain sequence. Its antigen is unidentified. The sample's time point: late sampling 161 to 241 days after vaccination in a few convalescent patients. The sample's treatment: approximately nine-day PBMC culture with coronavirus spike peptide pools or control peptides (ViraFEST assay). The data are from a study of vaccination and CD4 T cells after COVID-19. This CDR3 contains 16 residues. The V gene's germline CDR1 is SEHNR and CDR2 FQNEAQ (reference sequence). V lost 2 bases and J lost 0, with 12 bases in between. Cultured CD4+ T cell DNA was sequenced using the Oncomine TCR Beta short-read assay. One entry per CDR3 protein, called by TCRdb with MiXCR from the PCR reads. This sample has some 21,000 distinct CDR3 sequences, with roughly 50% found just once.

The source was CD4+ T cells from blood, cultured in vitro, collected about 7 months after SARS-CoV-2 vaccination. This receptor was obtained from a human donor who had recovered from COVID-19. This rearrangement joins TRBV7-9 to TRBJ2-3; tentative D call: TRBD1 (7 bases). CDR3 residues: CASSLRRGPSTDTQYF. CDR3 sequence (DNA): TGTGCCAGCAGCTTAAGGAGGGGGCCTAGCACAGATACGCAGTATTTT.